This T cell receptor beta chain stems from a study of Ad26.COV2.S vaccination and SARS-CoV-2 variants. Overall study: Ad26.COV2.S, an intramuscular injection, was given once or twice 56 days apart. Findings and caveats of the study: For non-spike TCRs, breadth in vaccine recipients resembled that in placebo recipients.

Indicated treatment: around 19 received Ad26.COV2.S at low or high dose, single or two shots; about 5 received placebo; per-sample allocation not given. Sampling was done on day 63 after the first vaccine or placebo injection. It was an adult aged 18-55 years in Boston who was the donor. Built on an Ad26 vector, the vaccine expressed Wuhan-strain SARS-CoV-2 spike. The table lists this clone with a count of one. Its antigen remains unidentified. Sequencing was performed with immunoSEQ multiplex PCR; in TCRdb, only in-frame clones are kept and a portion is missing. The table lists around 310,000 clones, about nine tenths of them singletons, with around 5.5% in the top ten. V trimming: 5 bases; J trimming: 2 bases; junction bases outside the gene matches: 8. Germline assignment: CDR1 LNHNV and CDR2 YYDKDF (reference sequence). The CDR3 covers 15 residues.

The TCR sequence derives from a person between 18 and 65 years old who received the Ad26.COV2.S COVID-19 vaccine or a placebo. This material consisted of peripheral blood, taken in a trial of Ad26.COV2.S vaccine versus placebo. V and J are TRBV15 and TRBJ2-5; TRBD1 matches 7 bases. Here the CDR3 DNA reads TGTGCCACCAGCGAGGAAGGGACAGCGCAAGAGACCCAGTACTTC. Translation gives CATSEEGTAQETQYF.